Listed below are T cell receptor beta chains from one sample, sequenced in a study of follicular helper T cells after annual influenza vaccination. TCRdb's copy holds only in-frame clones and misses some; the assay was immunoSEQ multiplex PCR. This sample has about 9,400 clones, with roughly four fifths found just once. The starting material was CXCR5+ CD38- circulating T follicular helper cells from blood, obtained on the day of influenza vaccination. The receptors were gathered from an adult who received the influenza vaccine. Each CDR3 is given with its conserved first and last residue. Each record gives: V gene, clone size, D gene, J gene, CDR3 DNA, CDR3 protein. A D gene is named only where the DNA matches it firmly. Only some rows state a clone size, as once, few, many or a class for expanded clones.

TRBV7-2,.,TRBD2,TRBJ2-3,TGTGCCAGCAGCTTAGGCCCGGGACTAGCGGGAGGGCCGGAAGATACGCAGTATTTT,CASSLGPGLAGGPEDTQYF
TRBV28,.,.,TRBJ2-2,TGTGCCAGCAGTTATGTCACCGGGGAGCTGTTTTTT,CASSYVTGELFF
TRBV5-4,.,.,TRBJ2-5,TGTGCCAGCAGCTCCAAACTACACCAAGAGACCCAGTACTTC,CASSSKLHQETQYF
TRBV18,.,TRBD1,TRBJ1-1,TGTGCCAGCTCACCAAACAGGGGGCGAGGGAACACTGAAGCTTTCTTT,CASSPNRGRGNTEAFF
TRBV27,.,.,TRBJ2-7,TGTGCCTCAACTGCCTATAGCGGATCTTACGAGCAGTACTTC,CASTAYSGSYEQYF
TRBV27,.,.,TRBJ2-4,TGTGCCAGCAGTACCACCAGGTCGGCCAAAAACATTCAGTACTTC,CASSTTRSAKNIQYF
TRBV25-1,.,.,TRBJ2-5,TGTGCCAGCAGTGACGGGGGCCGGGAGACCCAGTACTTC,CASSDGGRETQYF
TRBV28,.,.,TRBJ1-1,TGTGCCAGCAGTTTCCTTTTGGGGAACACTGAAGCTTTCTTT,CASSFLLGNTEAFF
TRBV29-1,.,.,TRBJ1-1,TGCAGCGTTGGGGGTACAGGGGAAGCTTTCTTT,CSVGGTGEAFF
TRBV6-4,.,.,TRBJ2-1,TGTGCCAGCAGTGACGGTGGGGATGAGCAGTTCTTC,CASSDGGDEQFF
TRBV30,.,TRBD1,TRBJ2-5,TGTGCCTGGAGAGGAAAGGGACAGGGGGAAGAGACCCAGTACTTC,CAWRGKGQGEETQYF
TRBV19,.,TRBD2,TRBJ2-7,TGTGCCAGTAGTTTAGCGGGAGAGTCCTACGAGCAGTACTTC,CASSLAGESYEQYF
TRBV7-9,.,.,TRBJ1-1,TGTGCCAGCAGCTTAGTAGGACAGACTGAAGCTTTCTTT,CASSLVGQTEAFF
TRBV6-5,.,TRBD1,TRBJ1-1,TGTGCCAGCAGCACGACAGGGAAGAAGAACACTGAAGCTTTCTTT,CASSTTGKKNTEAFF
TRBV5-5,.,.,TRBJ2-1,TGTGCCAGCAGCTTGGCCGGGATGGGGGTCCATGAGCAGTTCTTC,CASSLAGMGVHEQFF
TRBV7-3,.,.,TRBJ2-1,TGTGCCAGCAGCTTAGTTCAGTCGCCCTACAATGAGCAGTTCTTC,CASSLVQSPYNEQFF
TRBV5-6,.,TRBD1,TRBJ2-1,TGTGCCAGCAGCTTGGGGACAGGGGCCTCCAATGAGCAGTTCTTC,CASSLGTGASNEQFF
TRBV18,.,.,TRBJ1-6,TGTGCCAGCTCACCGGGTCAAATTGATTCACCCCTCCACTTT,CASSPGQIDSPLHF
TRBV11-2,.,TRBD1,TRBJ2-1,TGTGCCAGCAGCTTAGACAGGGGGACCTACAATGAGCAGTTCTTC,CASSLDRGTYNEQFF
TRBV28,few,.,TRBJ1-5,TGTGCCAGCAGTCCCTCCCCCGGGGGTAAACATTTT,CASSPSPGGKHF
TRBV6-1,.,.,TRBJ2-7,TGTGCCAGCAGACGCAGTCCTTACGAGCAGTACTTC,CASRRSPYEQYF
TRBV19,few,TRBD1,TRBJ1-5,TGTGCCGCCCGGGACAGGGTGAACAATCAGCCCCAGCATTTT,CAARDRVNNQPQHF
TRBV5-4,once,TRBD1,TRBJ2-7,TGTGCCAGCAGCATAGGGGGCCGGATAGGGGGATACGAGCAGTACTTC,CASSIGGRIGGYEQYF
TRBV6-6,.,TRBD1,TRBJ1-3,TGTGCCAGCAGTCCGGGACAGGGGACCCACACCATATATTTT,CASSPGQGTHTIYF
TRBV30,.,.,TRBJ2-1,TGTGCCTGGAGTGGGGGCGCCTACAATGAGCAGTTCTTC,CAWSGGAYNEQFF
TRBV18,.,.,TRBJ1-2,TGTGCCAGCTCACCCAGCCCGATCTTCTATGGCTACACCTTC,CASSPSPIFYGYTF
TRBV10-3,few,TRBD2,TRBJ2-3,TGTGCCACCCTTATAGCGGGAGGCACAGATACGCAGTATTTT,CATLIAGGTDTQYF
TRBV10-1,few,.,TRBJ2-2,TGCGCCAGCAGTGGGACTGACATCGGGGAGCTGTTTTTT,CASSGTDIGELFF
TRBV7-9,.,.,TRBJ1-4,TGTGCCAGCAGCCGAGGGAACGGAGGAGAAAAACTGTTTTTT,CASSRGNGGEKLFF
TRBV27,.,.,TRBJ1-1,TGTGCCAGCAGTTGGTCGGTTAACACTGAAGCTTTCTTT,CASSWSVNTEAFF
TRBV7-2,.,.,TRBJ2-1,TGTGCCAGCAGCTCCGAATTAGCGTCCTTTGAGCAGTTCTTC,CASSSELASFEQFF
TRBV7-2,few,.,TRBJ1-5,TGTGCCAGCAGCTTACATCTAAATCAGCCCCAGCATTTT,CASSLHLNQPQHF
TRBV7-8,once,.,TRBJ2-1,TGTGCCAGCAGCTTAGAGGACTCCCCTCTCCATGAGCAGTTCTTC,CASSLEDSPLHEQFF
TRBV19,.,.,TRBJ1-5,TGTGCCAGTAGTATAGACAATGGCCCTCATCAGCCCCAGCATTTT,CASSIDNGPHQPQHF
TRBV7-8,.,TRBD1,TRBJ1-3,TGTGCCAGCAGCTTACCCCGGACAGGGGGTGGAAACACCATATATTTT,CASSLPRTGGGNTIYF
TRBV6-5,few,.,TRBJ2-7,TGTGCCAGCAGTTATGAGTACGAGCAGTACTTC,CASSYEYEQYF
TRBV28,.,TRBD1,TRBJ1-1,TGTGCCACCCTAACGGGACAGGGGATCGACACTGAAGCTTTCTTT,CATLTGQGIDTEAFF
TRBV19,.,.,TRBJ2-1,TGTGCCAGTACCTTCTTGGGACGGTCGGGTGAGCAGTTCTTC,CASTFLGRSGEQFF
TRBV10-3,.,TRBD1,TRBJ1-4,TGTGCCATCAGTGATACTACAGGGGGAGGTGAAAAACTGTTTTTT,CAISDTTGGGEKLFF
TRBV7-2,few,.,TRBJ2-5,TGTGCCAGCAGCCCCCGGCGGGGTCAGGGAGAGACCCAGTACTTC,CASSPRRGQGETQYF
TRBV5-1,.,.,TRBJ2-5,TGCGCCAGCAGCTTGACCCAAGAGACCCAGTACTTC,CASSLTQETQYF
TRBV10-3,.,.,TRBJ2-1,TGTGCCATCAGAGGCGAGGGGAATGAGCAGTTCTTC,CAIRGEGNEQFF
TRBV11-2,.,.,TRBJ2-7,TGTGCCAGCAGCTTAGGGGTACTCGAAAGGGAGTACTTC,CASSLGVLEREYF